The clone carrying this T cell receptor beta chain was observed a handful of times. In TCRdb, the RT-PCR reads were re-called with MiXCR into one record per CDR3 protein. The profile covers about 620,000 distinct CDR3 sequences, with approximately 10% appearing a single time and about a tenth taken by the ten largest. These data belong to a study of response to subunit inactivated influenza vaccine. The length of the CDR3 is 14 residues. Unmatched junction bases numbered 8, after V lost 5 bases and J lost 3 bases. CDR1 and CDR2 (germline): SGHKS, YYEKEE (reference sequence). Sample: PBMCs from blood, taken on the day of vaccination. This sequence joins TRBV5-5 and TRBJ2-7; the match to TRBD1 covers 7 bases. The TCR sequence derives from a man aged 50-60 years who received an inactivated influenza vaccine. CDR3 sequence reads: CASSSPGTVYEQYF. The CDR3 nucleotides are TGTGCCAGCAGTTCCCCCGGGACAGTCTACGAGCAGTACTTC.